This T cell receptor beta chain originates from a study of T cells after yellow fever vaccination. A single record per CDR3 protein comes from TCRdb applying MiXCR to the 5' RACE reads. This repertoire shows around 200,000 distinct CDR3 sequences, roughly 9.6% found once; its top ten account for just over 35%. V lost 2 bases to trimming and J lost 7 bases, with 14 bases between them. Germline CDR1 SQVTM, CDR2 ANQGSEA. This CDR3 has 13 residues. This receptor was identified in a man between 18 and 29 years old who received the YFV17D yellow fever vaccine. The chain combines TRBV29-1 with TRBJ1-1; possible D gene TRBD1, 6 bases. Here the sequenced sample was CD8+ T cells sorted from PBMCs, taken 15 days after the yellow fever booster vaccination. CDR3 residues: CSVETWTENEAFF. As DNA, the CDR3 is TGCAGCGTTGAAACCTGGACAGAGAATGAAGCTTTCTTT.